A single TCR beta chain is shown here with its context. The sample comes from a study of OX40 agonist ivuxolimab in advanced cancers. V shed 5 bases and J shed 1 base, with 12 bases lying between them. The CDR3 loop spans 14 amino acids. Germline values: CDR1 SGHAT, CDR2 FQDESV (reference sequence). TCRdb keeps only in-frame clones here, not all; method: immunoSEQ multiplex PCR. The sample shows about 58,000 clones, approximately 89% of them seen only once. The material sequenced was CD4+ or CD8+ T cells sorted from blood, taken in a trial of the OX40 agonist ivuxolimab. This clonotype originated in an adult with an advanced solid tumor such as melanoma, head and neck, liver or kidney cancer. The chain couples TRBV11-1 to TRBJ2-7; D may be TRBD1 or TRBD2 (5 bases each). CDR3 amino acids: CASSPGTGSYEQYF. DNA for the CDR3: TGTGCCAGCAGCCCCGGGACGGGATCCTACGAGCAGTACTTC.